This TCR beta chain was documented in a study of T cells in Graves' hyperthyroidism and ophthalmopathy. In its sample, this clonotype was seen many times. The CDR3 runs 12 residues. Germline CDR1 and CDR2: SGHAT and FQNNGV. V was cut by 10 bases and J by 1 base, with 9 bases left in between. PBMCs came from over 8.5 ml fresh peripheral blood. TCR beta CDR3 region amplification was performed from RNA transcripts. HTBI primers were employed in a first-round RT-PCR of the TCR CDR3. TCRdb processed the multiplex PCR reads anew with MiXCR; each CDR3 protein has one entry. The data contain over 350,000 distinct CDR3 sequences, about a fifth of them singletons.

This TCR was recovered from a man younger than 35 with Graves' ophthalmopathy. The sequenced sample was blood. The gene calls are TRBV11-2 and TRBJ2-3; tentative D call: TRBD1 (5 bases). The CDR3 region is CAIEGGTDTQYF. CDR3 bases: TGTGCCATCGAAGGGGGCACAGATACGCAGTATTTT.